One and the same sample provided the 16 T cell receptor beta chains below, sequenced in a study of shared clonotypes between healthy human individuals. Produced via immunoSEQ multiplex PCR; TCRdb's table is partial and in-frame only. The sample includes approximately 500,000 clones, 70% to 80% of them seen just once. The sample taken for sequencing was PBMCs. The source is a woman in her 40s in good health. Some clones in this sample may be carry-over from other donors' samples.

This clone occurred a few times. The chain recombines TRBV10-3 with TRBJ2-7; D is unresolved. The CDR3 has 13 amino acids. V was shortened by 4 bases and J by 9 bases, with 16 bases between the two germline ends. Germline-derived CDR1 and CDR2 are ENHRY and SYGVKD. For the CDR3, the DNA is TGTGCCATCAGTGTAAGATGGTTTGAAGGGCAGTACTTC. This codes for CAISVRWFEGQYF.

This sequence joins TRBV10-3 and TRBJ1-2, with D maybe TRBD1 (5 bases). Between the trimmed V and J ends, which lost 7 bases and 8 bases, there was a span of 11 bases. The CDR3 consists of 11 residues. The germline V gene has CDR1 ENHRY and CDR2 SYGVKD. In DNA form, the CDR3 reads TGTGCCATCAAGCAGGGAGAAGGCTACACCTTC. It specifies CAIKQGEGYTF.

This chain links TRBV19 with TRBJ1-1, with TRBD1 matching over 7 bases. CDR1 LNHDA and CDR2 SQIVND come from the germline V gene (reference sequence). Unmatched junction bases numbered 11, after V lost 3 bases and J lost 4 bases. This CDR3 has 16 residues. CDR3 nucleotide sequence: TGTGCCAGTAGTATTAGGGCCGGGACAGAGCGCACTGAAGCTTTCTTT. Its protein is CASSIRAGTERTEAFF.

The CDR3 protein is CASSYLQGLYGYTF. Here the CDR3 DNA reads TGTGCCAGCAGTTACCTACAGGGCCTCTATGGCTACACCTTC. The genes are TRBV6-6 and TRBJ1-2; maybe TRBD1 (6 bases). The germline V gene has CDR1 MNHNY and CDR2 SVGAGI (reference sequence). The length of the CDR3 is 14 residues. V dropped 2 bases and J dropped 4 bases, with 11 bases sitting between them.

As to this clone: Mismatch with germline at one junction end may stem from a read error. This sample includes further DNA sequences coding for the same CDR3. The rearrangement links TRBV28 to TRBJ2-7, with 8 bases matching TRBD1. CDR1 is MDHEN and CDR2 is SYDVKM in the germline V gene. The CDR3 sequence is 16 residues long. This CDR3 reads CASSQNTGGSSYEQYF. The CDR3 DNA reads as TGTGCCAGCAGTCAAAACACAGGGGGTTCCTCCTATGAGCAGTACTTC.

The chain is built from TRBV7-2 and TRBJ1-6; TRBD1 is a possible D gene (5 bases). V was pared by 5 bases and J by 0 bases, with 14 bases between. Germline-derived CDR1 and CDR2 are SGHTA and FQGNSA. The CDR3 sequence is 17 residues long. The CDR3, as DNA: TGTGCCAGCAGCCCAGAAGGGGCAAACTCCTATAATTCACCCCTCCACTTT. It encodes CASSPEGANSYNSPLHF.

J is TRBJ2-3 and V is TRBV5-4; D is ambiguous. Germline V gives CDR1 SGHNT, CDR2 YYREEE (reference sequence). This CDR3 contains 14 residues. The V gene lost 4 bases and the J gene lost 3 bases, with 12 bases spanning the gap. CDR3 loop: CASSEEWSTDTQYF. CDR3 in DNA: TGTGCCAGCAGCGAAGAGTGGTCGACAGATACGCAGTATTTT. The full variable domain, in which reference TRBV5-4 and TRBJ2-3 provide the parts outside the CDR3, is ETGVTQSPTHLIKTRGQQVTLRCSSQSGHNTVSWYQQALGQGPQFIFQYYREEENGRGNFPPRFSGLQFPNYSSELNVNALELDDSALYLCASSEEWSTDTQYFGPGTRLTVL.

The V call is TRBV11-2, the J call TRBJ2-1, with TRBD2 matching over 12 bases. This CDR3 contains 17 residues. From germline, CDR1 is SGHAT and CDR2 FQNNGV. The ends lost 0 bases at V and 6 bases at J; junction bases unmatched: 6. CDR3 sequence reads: CASSLDSVTSGSNEQFF. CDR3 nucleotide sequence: TGTGCCAGCAGCTTAGACTCCGTGACTAGCGGGAGCAATGAGCAGTTCTTC.

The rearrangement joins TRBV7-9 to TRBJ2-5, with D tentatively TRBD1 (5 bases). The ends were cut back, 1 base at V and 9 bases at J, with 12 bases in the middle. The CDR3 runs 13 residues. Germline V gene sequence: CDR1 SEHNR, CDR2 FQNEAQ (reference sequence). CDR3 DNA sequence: TGTGCCAGCAGCTTAGACGTTTTACAGGCCCAGTACTTC. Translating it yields CASSLDVLQAQYF.

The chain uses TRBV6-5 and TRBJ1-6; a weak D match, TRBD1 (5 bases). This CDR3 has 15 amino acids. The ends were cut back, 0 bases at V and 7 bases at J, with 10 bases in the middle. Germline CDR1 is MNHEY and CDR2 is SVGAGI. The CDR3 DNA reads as TGTGCCAGCAGTTACTCGCGCAGGGCCAATTCACCCCTCCACTTT. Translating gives CASSYSRRANSPLHF.

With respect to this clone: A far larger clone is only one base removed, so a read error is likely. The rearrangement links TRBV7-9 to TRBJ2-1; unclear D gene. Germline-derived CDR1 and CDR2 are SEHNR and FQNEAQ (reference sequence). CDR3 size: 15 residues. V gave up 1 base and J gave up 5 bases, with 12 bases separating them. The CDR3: CASSLVPEAHNEQFF. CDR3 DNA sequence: TGTGCCAGCAGCTTAGTTCCAGAGGCCCACAATGAGCAGTTCTTC.

In nucleotides, the CDR3 is TGTGCCATCAGTGATAGAAGGGAGAGGGGTGAAAAACTGTTTTTT. As protein: CAISDRRERGEKLFF. The chain joins TRBV10-3 to TRBJ1-4, with a weak D call TRBD1 (5 bases). The CDR3 loop spans 15 amino acids. Looked up from germline, CDR1 is ENHRY and CDR2 is SYGVKD. Trimming shortened V by 3 bases and J by 7 bases, and 15 bases separated the two germline ends.

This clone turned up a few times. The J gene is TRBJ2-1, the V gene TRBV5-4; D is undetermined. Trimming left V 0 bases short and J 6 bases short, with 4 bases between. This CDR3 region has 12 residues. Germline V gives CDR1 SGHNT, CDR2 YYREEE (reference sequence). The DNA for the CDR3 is TGTGCCAGCAGCTTGGATTCCAATGAGCAGTTCTTC. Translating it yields CASSLDSNEQFF.

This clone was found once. The CDR3 bases are TGTGCCATCAGTGAGAGTAGCGGGGCATCCTACGAGCAGTACTTC. Its translation: CAISESSGASYEQYF. This chain uses TRBV10-3 with TRBJ2-7; 8 nucleotides match TRBD2. Germline loops: CDR1 ENHRY, CDR2 SYGVKD. The CDR3 covers 15 residues. The V segment lost 2 bases and the J segment 1 base; nucleotides outside the gene matches: 4.

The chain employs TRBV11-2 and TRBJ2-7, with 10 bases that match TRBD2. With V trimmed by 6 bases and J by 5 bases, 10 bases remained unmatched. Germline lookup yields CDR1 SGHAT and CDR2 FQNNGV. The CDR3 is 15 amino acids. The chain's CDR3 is CASRNEREGPDEQYF. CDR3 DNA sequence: TGTGCCAGCAGGAATGAGCGGGAGGGCCCGGACGAGCAGTACTTC. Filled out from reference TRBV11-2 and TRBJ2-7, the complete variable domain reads EAGVAQSPRYKIIEKRQSVAFWCNPISGHATLYWYQQILGQGPKLLIQFQNNGVVDDSQLPKDRFSAERLKGVDSTLKIQPAKLEDSAVYLCASRNEREGPDEQYFGPGTRLTVT.

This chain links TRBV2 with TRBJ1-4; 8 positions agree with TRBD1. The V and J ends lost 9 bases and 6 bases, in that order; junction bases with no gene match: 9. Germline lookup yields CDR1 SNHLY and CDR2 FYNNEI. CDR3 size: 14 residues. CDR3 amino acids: CASNLNRGDEKLFF. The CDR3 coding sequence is TGTGCCAGTAATCTAAACAGGGGGGATGAAAAACTGTTTTTT.